This T cell receptor (beta chain) was identified in a study of cytomegalovirus exposure and HLA in healthy donors. The V and J ends lost 7 bases and 4 bases respectively, with 11 bases between them. CDR1 and CDR2 from the germline V gene are MNHEY and SVGAGI. The CDR3 is made up of 12 amino acids. A multiplex PCR was run with 60 Vbeta primers and 13 Jbeta primers. The repertoire was sequenced with immunoSEQ multiplex PCR; TCRdb's copy has only in-frame clones and lacks some. This table holds approximately 220,000 clones, more than 65% found once. V gene TRBV6-5 combines with J gene TRBJ2-7; D ambiguous. Sequenced input: PBMCs. The source of this sequence is a man between 18 and 35 years old in good health and CMV-seronegative. CDR3 residues: CASTYEVYEQYF. CDR3 nucleotides: TGTGCCAGCACCTACGAGGTATACGAGCAGTACTTC.